Listed below are T cell receptor beta chains from one sample, sequenced in a study of cytomegalovirus exposure and HLA in healthy donors. The assay was immunoSEQ multiplex PCR, and TCRdb's table has in-frame clones only and misses some. The repertoire holds over 150,000 clones, with approximately 86% as singletons. The specimen was PBMCs. The receptors shown here come from a human donor in good health. The conserved cysteine and the conserved F or W are not part of the CDR3 here. A clone size is listed for some rows: how often the clone was seen (once, few, many), or a class if it is expanded.

TRBJ2-7	NA	14	TRBV27	ASSKGLAGVSYEQY
TRBJ1-1	NA	17	TRBV4-1	ASSQKNRAPWVLWTEAF
TRBJ1-5	NA	13	TRBV5-1	ASSPTGVSNQPQH
TRBJ1-4	NA	12	TRBV5-1	ASSYGSGNEKLF
TRBJ1-1	few	12	TRBV7-6	ASSFGTASTEAF
TRBJ1-1	NA	11	TRBV10-3	AIGPGGPAEAF
TRBJ2-5	NA	17	TRBV5-1	ASSLLPLGVSGNQETQY
TRBJ1-4	NA	8	TRBV27	ASKVGKLF
TRBJ2-1	NA	12	TRBV19	ASSMGYSYNEQF
TRBJ1-1	NA	12	TRBV19	ASSINRQQNEAF
TRBJ2-7	NA	11	TRBV7-2	ASSLRGFYEQY
TRBJ2-3	NA	14	TRBV4-3	ASSPGLGRLADTQY
TRBJ1-5	NA	13	TRBV9	ASSVGGSSNQPQH
TRBJ1-2	NA	12	TRBV5-6	ASTGGGILDGYT
TRBJ2-7	NA	15	TRBV28	ASSSPYRGQGGYEQY
TRBJ2-7	once	13	TRBV28	ASSSERGFTTRQY
TRBJ2-5	NA	14	TRBV27	ASSFWTSGRMETQY
TRBJ2-5	once	13	TRBV10-3	AISAGTGGAETQY
TRBJ1-4	NA	13	TRBV19	ASSIILRAAEKLF
TRBJ1-5	NA	10	TRBV13	ASSLAGQPQH
TRBJ1-3	NA	13	TRBV7-6	ASSLGQGGGNTIY
TRBJ2-4	NA	14	TRBV29-1	SVGYGAELAKNIQY
TRBJ2-2	NA	14	TRBV7-2	ASSPMRGAGGGELF
TRBJ1-2	NA	12	TRBV10-2	ASSDPRESYGYT
TRBJ2-7	NA	12	TRBV7-6	ASSSLNRVDEQY
TRBJ2-3	once	13	TRBV4-1	ASSQDRGGTDTQY
TRBJ2-1	NA	15	TRBV4-1	ASSQIMAGLSYNEQF
TRBJ1-5	NA	13	TRBV7-9	ASSLGDRAYQPQH
TRBJ2-1	NA	17	TRBV5-4	ASTLGLAGEYNEYGEQF
TRBJ2-7	NA	13	TRBV11-2	ASSLTSGGDYEQY
TRBJ1-2	NA	13	TRBV27	ASSDGQGAYYGYT
TRBJ1-6	NA	13	TRBV6-6	ASSPTGVRNSPLH
TRBJ1-2	NA	13	TRBV6-5	ASSSDRGSNYGYT
TRBJ1-1	NA	12	TRBV27	ASSWVDRNTEAF
TRBJ2-2	NA	12	TRBV7-7	ASSLTGGTGELF
TRBJ2-1	NA	13	TRBV28	ASSFRLVEEDGQF